The 28 T cell receptor beta chains reported below all come from one sample, sequenced in a study of T cells in Graves' hyperthyroidism and ophthalmopathy. TCR beta CDR3 region amplification was performed from RNA transcripts. The study used the HTBI primer set for a first-round RT-PCR of the TCR CDR3. Each CDR3 protein is one row after TCRdb ran MiXCR on the multiplex PCR reads. The sample consists of fewer than 400,000 distinct CDR3 sequences, about 14% of them appearing once. Sequencing was carried out using blood. These receptor sequences come from a man aged 50-59 years with Graves' ophthalmopathy.

The genes are TRBV2 and TRBJ1-3; D is undetermined. With 6 bases removed from V and 8 bases from J, the gap between germline ends came to 20 bases. This CDR3 is 15 amino acids long. CDR1 and CDR2 (germline): SNHLY, FYNNEI. CDR3 sequence (DNA): TGTGCCAGCAGCACGGACCCGGGCCGGCCGGACACCATATATTTT. The encoded protein is CASSTDPGRPDTIYF.

The chain links TRBV12-3 or TRBV12-4 to TRBJ2-1, with no clear D. CDR3 length equals 13 residues. V was pared by 7 bases and J by 1 base, with 8 bases between. This chain's CDR3 is CASKDGSYNEQFF. Here the CDR3 DNA reads TGTGCCAGCAAGGACGGGTCCTACAATGAGCAGTTCTTC.

V gene TRBV5-1 combines with J gene TRBJ2-1; the match to TRBD2 covers 11 bases. The CDR3 extends over 17 amino acids. The germline CDR1 and CDR2 sequences are SGHRS and YFSETQ. After removal of 7 bases from V and 4 bases from J, the junction contained 13 bases not matched to a gene. CDR3 loop: CASSDPCGTSGYNEQFF. The CDR3 DNA is TGCGCCAGCTCCGACCCATGCGGGACTAGCGGTTACAATGAGCAGTTCTTC.

The sample holds many counts of this clonotype. The chain uses TRBV6-2 or TRBV6-3 and TRBJ1-1; the match to TRBD1 covers 8 bases. The CDR3 consists of 13 residues. Germline trimming cut 3 bases from V and 5 bases from J; bases unmatched to any gene: 2. Germline CDR1 and CDR2: MNHEY and SVGEGT. The CDR3 nucleotides read TGTGCCAGCAGTTATACAGGGGGAACTGAAGCTTTCTTT. As protein: CASSYTGGTEAFF.

In this sample, this clonotype turned up many times. V is TRBV11-2 and J is TRBJ2-1, with 11 bases identical to TRBD1. The germline gives CDR1 SGHAT, CDR2 FQNNGV. The CDR3 spans 15 residues. V lost 7 bases, J lost 6 bases, and 8 bases stayed unmatched. CDR3 in amino acids: CASNEGQGVGNEQFF. CDR3 nucleotides: TGTGCCAGCAACGAGGGACAGGGGGTTGGCAATGAGCAGTTCTTC. Looking up the rest from reference TRBV11-2 and TRBJ2-1 gives the full variable domain: EAGVAQSPRYKIIEKRQSVAFWCNPISGHATLYWYQQILGQGPKLLIQFQNNGVVDDSQLPKDRFSAERLKGVDSTLKIQPAKLEDSAVYLCASNEGQGVGNEQFFGPGTRLTVL.

Only a few counts were recorded for this clonotype. The V call is TRBV5-4, the J call TRBJ2-7; 10 bases align to TRBD2. With 3 bases clipped from V and 0 bases from J, the junction kept 12 bases outside the gene matches. Germline V gene data show CDR1 as SGHNT and CDR2 as YYREEE (reference sequence). This CDR3 has 18 residues. Written as DNA, the CDR3 is TGTGCCAGCAGCTCCATGCCGCCCGGGACTAGCGCCTCCTACGAGCAGTACTTC. Translating gives CASSSMPPGTSASYEQYF.

This clonotype has a handful of counts. The chain joins TRBV20-1 to TRBJ2-3, with 11 bases fitting TRBD2. The V and J ends lost 5 bases and 4 bases, in that order; junction bases with no gene match: 2. Germline CDR1 and CDR2: DFQATT and SNEGSKA (reference sequence). The length of the CDR3 is 13 residues. This CDR3 is CSAYSGRADTQYF. In DNA, the CDR3 is TGCAGTGCTTATAGCGGGAGGGCAGATACGCAGTATTTT.

This clonotype has a count of ten or more. This chain connects TRBV7-2 to TRBJ2-7; D remains ambiguous. The V gene lost 5 bases and the J gene lost 0 bases, with 14 bases spanning the gap. Per the germline V gene, CDR1 is SGHTA and CDR2 is FQGNSA. There are 15 residues in the CDR3. DNA of the CDR3: TGTGCCAGCAGCAAAGACTGGGAAAGCTCCTACGAGCAGTACTTC. It specifies CASSKDWESSYEQYF.

This clonotype was seen more than once but under ten times. The chain uses TRBV5-1 and TRBJ1-3; a weak D match, TRBD1 (5 bases). The V end lost 6 bases, the J end lost 0 bases, and 13 bases lay between the germline ends. CDR1 is SGHRS, CDR2 YFSETQ, per germline. This CDR3 has 15 residues. This CDR3 reads CASTPSGASGNTIYF. Written as DNA, the CDR3 is TGCGCCAGCACCCCCTCCGGGGCCTCTGGAAACACCATATATTTT.

This clonotype was picked up many times. The gene calls are TRBV20-1 and TRBJ2-5; D not certain. V lost 3 bases and J 1 base, leaving 12 bases between the germline ends. Germline V CDR1 and CDR2: DFQATT, SNEGSKA (reference sequence). This CDR3 spans 14 amino acids. CDR3 protein: CSARVSSSQETQYF. The CDR3 region has the DNA TGCAGTGCTAGGGTTAGCTCGAGCCAAGAGACCCAGTACTTC.

This clonotype was observed a few times. V and J are TRBV27 and TRBJ2-4, with TRBD2 identical over 9 bases. V was clipped by 8 bases and J by 2 bases; unmatched bases: 7. Germline assignment: CDR1 MNHEY and CDR2 SMNVEV (reference sequence). The CDR3 totals 15 residues. The CDR3 spells CASGFSGSPKNIQYF. The CDR3 DNA sequence: TGTGCCAGCGGATTTAGCGGGAGTCCCAAAAACATTCAGTACTTC.

In its sample, this clonotype was seen a few times. The chain links TRBV5-1 to TRBJ1-4, with D unresolved. Trimming cost V 1 base and J 4 bases, with 11 bases left between them. Germline V gene lookup returns CDR1 SGHRS and CDR2 YFSETQ. The CDR3 has 15 residues. The CDR3 nucleotides are TGCGCCAGCAGCTTGTATGGTGGAGATAATGAAAAACTGTTTTTT. Its protein product is CASSLYGGDNEKLFF.

The sample holds a few counts of this clonotype. The CDR3 region has the DNA TGTGCCAGCAGTTACCCTCGGACAGGGAACTCCTACGAGCAGTACTTC. Its translation is CASSYPRTGNSYEQYF. V usage is TRBV27 and J usage is TRBJ2-7; 8 bases line up with TRBD1. CDR1 MNHEY and CDR2 SMNVEV come from the germline V gene (reference sequence). Trimming took 4 bases from V and 0 from J; bases not matched to a gene: 8. The length of the CDR3 is 16 residues.

In its sample, this clonotype was seen many times. This rearrangement joins TRBV7-8 to TRBJ2-3; D remains unclear. CDR3 size: 17 residues. Trimming took 1 base from V and 0 from J, leaving 14 bases between them. The V gene's germline CDR1 is SGHVS and CDR2 FQNEAQ. CDR3 sequence (DNA): TGTGCCAGCAGCTTAGGTGGCGAGCCCGCTAGCACAGATACGCAGTATTTT. Translation gives CASSLGGEPASTDTQYF.

The sample holds many counts of this clonotype. The genes are TRBV3-1 and TRBJ1-2; a possible D gene is TRBD1 (6 bases). The CDR3 extends over 15 amino acids. The germline gives CDR1 LGHDT, CDR2 YNNKEL (reference sequence). V shed 0 bases and J shed 7 bases, with 15 bases lying between them. CDR3 loop: CASSQERNRVGGYTF. Written as DNA, the CDR3 is TGTGCCAGCAGCCAAGAAAGAAACAGGGTAGGTGGCTACACCTTC.

This clonotype has a count of ten or more. The rearrangement links TRBV5-4 to TRBJ2-2; 11 positions match TRBD2. The ends lost 4 bases at V and 4 bases at J; junction bases unmatched: 6. The CDR3 is 16 residues long. Germline CDR1 is SGHNT and CDR2 is YYREEE (reference sequence). The CDR3 spells CASSAAGTSGTGELFF. Written as DNA, the CDR3 is TGTGCCAGCAGCGCAGCCGGGACTAGCGGCACCGGGGAGCTGTTTTTT.

The rearrangement uses TRBV29-1 and TRBJ2-1, with D uncertain. CDR3 length: 12 amino acids. V was cut by 0 bases and J by 11 bases, with 11 bases left in between. The germline V gene has CDR1 SQVTM and CDR2 ANQGSEA. The chain's CDR3 is CSVEEERPKQFF. CDR3 coding DNA: TGCAGCGTTGAAGAGGAGAGACCAAAGCAGTTCTTC.

This clonotype appeared many times. The chain couples TRBV27 to TRBJ1-2, with 7 bases fitting TRBD1. Germline CDR1 is MNHEY and CDR2 is SMNVEV (reference sequence). The CDR3 totals 15 residues. The trim removed 3 bases at V and 8 bases at J, leaving 12 bases unmatched. The DNA for the CDR3 is TGTGCCAGCAGTTTTGGACAGGCGCTACTATGGGGCTACACCTTC. Translated, it gives CASSFGQALLWGYTF.

This clonotype was recorded a few times. The chain is built from TRBV20-1 and TRBJ2-7; TRBD2 aligns across 7 bases. The CDR3 is 15 amino acids. V lost 5 bases, J lost 2 bases, and 12 bases stayed unmatched. The germline CDR1 and CDR2 sequences are DFQATT and SNEGSKA (reference sequence). Written as DNA, the CDR3 is TGCAGTGCTCTCTCCGGGACTATATACCCCTACGAGCAGTACTTC. This translates into CSALSGTIYPYEQYF.

This clonotype was detected only a few times. This sequence joins TRBV5-6 and TRBJ2-2; 8 bases are a match to TRBD1. From germline, CDR1 is SGHDT and CDR2 YYEEEE. V dropped 2 bases and J dropped 6; count of bases not matched to a gene: 3. The length of the CDR3 is 14 residues. CDR3 nucleotide sequence: TGTGCCAGCAGCTTTGACAGGGGTTCCGGGGAGCTGTTTTTT. Its translation is CASSFDRGSGELFF.

This clonotype was counted ten times or more. The V call is TRBV20-1, the J call TRBJ2-5; 8 nucleotides match TRBD2. Looked up from germline, CDR1 is DFQATT and CDR2 is SNEGSKA (reference sequence). The V segment lost 0 bases and the J segment 5 bases; nucleotides outside the gene matches: 5. The CDR3 has 14 amino acids. CDR3 in amino acids: CSARDVLAGETQYF. The CDR3 DNA follows: TGCAGTGCTAGAGATGTCCTAGCGGGCGAGACCCAGTACTTC.

This clonotype showed up many times. CDR3 sequence (DNA): TGTGCCAGCAGTTTTGTAACCTACGAGCAGTACTTC. It is translated as CASSFVTYEQYF. The chain has TRBV28 and TRBJ2-7, with D hard to call. The V end was cut by 3 bases, the J end by 2 bases, with 5 bases between. Per germline, CDR1 MDHEN and CDR2 SYDVKM. This CDR3 comprises 12 residues.

In its sample, this clonotype was seen many times. This rearrangement joins TRBV11-2 to TRBJ2-7, with TRBD1 as a possible D gene (6 bases). The CDR3 covers 15 residues. Looked up from germline, CDR1 is SGHAT and CDR2 is FQNNGV. V lost 2 bases to trimming and J lost 2 bases, with 13 bases between them. Here the CDR3 reads CASSLMLGQTYEQYF. CDR3 DNA: TGTGCCAGCAGCTTAATGCTTGGACAGACCTACGAGCAGTACTTC.

In its sample, this clonotype was seen a few times. The chain couples TRBV20-1 to TRBJ1-1; D unclear. CDR1 is DFQATT and CDR2 is SNEGSKA in the germline V gene (reference sequence). Trimming cost V 2 bases and J 1 base, with 8 bases left between them. This CDR3 region has 13 residues. The CDR3 region is CSARFMANTEAFF. CDR3 nucleotides: TGCAGTGCTAGATTCATGGCGAACACTGAAGCTTTCTTT.

This clonotype was found once. A read error may explain this, as a much larger clone is one base away. This chain joins TRBV11-2 and TRBJ2-7; tentatively, D is TRBD2 (6 bases). This CDR3 region has 14 residues. Germline CDR1 is SGHAT and CDR2 is FQNNGV. CDR3 amino acids: CTSSYPGLPYEQYF. CDR3 bases: TGTACCAGCAGCTACCCGGGACTCCCCTACGAGCAGTACTTC.

This chain connects TRBV6-1 to TRBJ2-1; D call uncertain. The CDR3 is 11 residues long. Between the trimmed V and J ends, which lost 6 bases and 7 bases, there was a span of 7 bases. Germline V gene sequence: CDR1 MNHNS, CDR2 SASEGT. The CDR3 here is CASSETNEQFF. The CDR3 DNA follows: TGTGCCAGCAGCGAAACGAATGAGCAGTTCTTC.

This clonotype was found many times. The chain employs TRBV20-1 and TRBJ2-3; 8 bases map to TRBD2. The V gene's germline CDR1 is DFQATT and CDR2 SNEGSKA (reference sequence). The CDR3 runs 13 residues. Trimming cost V 3 bases and J 3 bases; bases outside gene matches: 2. Here the CDR3 DNA reads TGCAGTGCTAGGCGGGGGGCGACAGATACGCAGTATTTT. Residues: CSARRGATDTQYF.

The rearrangement links TRBV10-3 to TRBJ2-7; either TRBD1 or TRBD2 may fit D (6 bases each). The CDR3 extends over 13 amino acids. Trimming stripped 10 bases from V and 1 base from J, with 14 bases between. The germline CDR1 and CDR2 sequences are ENHRY and SYGVKD. The CDR3 sequence: CATNRGLSYEQYF. The CDR3 DNA is TGTGCCACCAATCGGGGGCTTTCCTACGAGCAGTACTTC.